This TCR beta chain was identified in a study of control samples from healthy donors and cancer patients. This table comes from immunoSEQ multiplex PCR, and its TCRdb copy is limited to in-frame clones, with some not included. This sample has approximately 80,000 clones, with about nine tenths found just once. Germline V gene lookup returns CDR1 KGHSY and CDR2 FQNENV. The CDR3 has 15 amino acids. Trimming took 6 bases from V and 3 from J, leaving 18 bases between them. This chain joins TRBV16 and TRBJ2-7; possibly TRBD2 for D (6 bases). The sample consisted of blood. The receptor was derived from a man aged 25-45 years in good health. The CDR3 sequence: CASSLPGTSFYEQYF. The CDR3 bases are TGTGCCAGCAGTCTGCCAGGGACTTCGTTCTACGAGCAGTACTTC.